Presented here are 16 T cell receptor beta chains from one specimen sequenced in a study of shared clonotypes between healthy human individuals. The protocol was immunoSEQ multiplex PCR, while the TCRdb copy is restricted to in-frame clones and leaves out a portion. The sample records about 2.3 million clones, approximately 95% being singletons. The sample comprised naive CD4+ T cells from PBMCs. As to subset: CD45RA+ positively selected. These TCRs come from a man aged 18 to 30 in good health. Some clones in this sample may be carry-over from other donors' samples.

V and J are TRBV6-5 and TRBJ2-1; 10 bases are a match to TRBD1. The ends lost 5 bases at V and 5 bases at J; junction bases unmatched: 3. CDR3 length: 14 residues. CDR1 is MNHEY, CDR2 SVGAGI, per germline. CDR3 nucleotides: TGTGCCAGCAGTACGGGACAGGGGAACAATGAGCAGTTCTTC. Translating gives CASSTGQGNNEQFF.

This rearrangement joins TRBV19 to TRBJ2-7, with 7 bases that match TRBD2. The CDR3 sequence is 18 residues long. From germline, CDR1 is LNHDA and CDR2 SQIVND (reference sequence). V gave up 6 bases and J gave up 2 bases; unmatched junction bases: 19. The CDR3 DNA reads TGTGCCAGTAGCTCTAGTAAGGGTCCGGGACGGGGGGCCTACGAGCAGTACTTC. Translated: CASSSSKGPGRGAYEQYF. The full variable domain, completed using reference TRBV19 and TRBJ2-7, is DGGITQSPKYLFRKEGQNVTLSCEQNLNHDAMYWYRQDPGQGLRLIYYSQIVNDFQKGDIAEGYSVSREKKESFPLTVTSAQKNPTAFYLCASSSSKGPGRGAYEQYFGPGTRLTVT.

The chain combines TRBV28 with TRBJ2-7; 8 bases align to TRBD1. CDR1 is MDHEN, CDR2 SYDVKM, per germline. V lost 6 bases to trimming and J lost 1 base; unmatched junction nucleotides: 5. The CDR3 has 14 amino acids. CDR3 region: CASSQDRVSYEQYF. The DNA for the CDR3 is TGTGCCAGCAGCCAGGACAGGGTATCCTACGAGCAGTACTTC.

The rearrangement joins TRBV7-9 to TRBJ1-4; D uncertain. V was pared by 4 bases and J by 6 bases, with 12 bases between. Per the germline V gene, CDR1 is SEHNR and CDR2 is FQNEAQ (reference sequence). The CDR3 totals 14 residues. The CDR3: CASSSRPPHEKLFF. CDR3 in DNA: TGTGCCAGCAGCTCCCGGCCACCCCATGAAAAACTGTTTTTT.

The J gene is TRBJ1-2, the V gene TRBV6-1; D is unclear. V was clipped by 2 bases and J by 3 bases, with 13 bases between them. CDR1 is MNHNS and CDR2 is SASEGT in the germline V gene. The CDR3 is 15 amino acids. Written as DNA, the CDR3 is TGTGCCAGCAGTGAATGGCGATTAAAGGACTATGGCTACACCTTC. Its translation is CASSEWRLKDYGYTF.

The chain carries TRBV11-2 and TRBJ2-7; D possibly corresponds to TRBD2 (6 bases). V was shortened by 4 bases and J by 5 bases, with 15 bases between the two germline ends. The CDR3 is 14 amino acids. The germline V gene has CDR1 SGHAT and CDR2 FQNNGV. The CDR3: CASSSPGLMDEQYF. The CDR3 nucleotides are TGTGCCAGCAGCTCGCCGGGACTCATGGACGAGCAGTACTTC.

This clone was recorded only once. The rearrangement links TRBV28 to TRBJ1-1; D perhaps matches TRBD1 (5 bases). Trimming removed 6 bases from V and 3 bases from J, with 14 bases in between. Germline loops: CDR1 MDHEN, CDR2 SYDVKM. This CDR3 is 14 amino acids long. CDR3 region: CASSRVQAYTEAFF. DNA for the CDR3: TGTGCCAGCAGCAGGGTTCAAGCCTACACTGAAGCTTTCTTT.

The J gene is TRBJ2-5, the V gene TRBV7-2; 12 bases match TRBD2. This CDR3 spans 15 amino acids. V was clipped by 1 base and J by 4 bases; unmatched bases: 1. Per germline, CDR1 SGHTA and CDR2 FQGNSA. CDR3 nucleotide sequence: TGTGCCAGCAGCTTAGAACTAGCGGGAGGAGAGACCCAGTACTTC. It yields the protein CASSLELAGGETQYF. The variable domain in full, completed from reference TRBV7-2 and TRBJ2-5, reads GAGVSQSPSNKVTEKGKDVELRCDPISGHTALYWYRQSLGQGLEFLIYFQGNSAPDKSGLPSDRFSAERTGGSVSTLTIQRTQQEDSAVYLCASSLELAGGETQYFGPGTRLLVL.

The chain uses TRBV7-8 and TRBJ2-3, with D perhaps TRBD1 or TRBD2 (6 bases each). The CDR3 runs to 18 residues. V shed 1 base and J shed 0 bases, with 17 bases lying between them. In germline, CDR1 is SGHVS, CDR2 FQNEAQ. CDR3 amino acids: CASSLVAGTTFSTDTQYF. For the CDR3, the DNA is TGTGCCAGCAGCTTAGTCGCGGGGACAACCTTTAGCACAGATACGCAGTATTTT.

CDR3: CASSVGPAYEQYF. CDR3 nucleotides: TGTGCCAGCAGTGTGGGGCCTGCCTACGAGCAGTACTTC. The chain couples TRBV6-5 to TRBJ2-7; D possibly corresponds to TRBD1 (5 bases). Germline CDR1 MNHEY, CDR2 SVGAGI. The CDR3 has 13 amino acids. V lost 5 bases, J lost 2 bases, and 10 bases lay in between.

The chain employs TRBV21-1 and TRBJ2-4; whether TRBD1, the table's D call, matches the DNA was not checked. TRBV21-1 has pseudogene status. This CDR3 has 16 residues. The chain's CDR3 is CASSEPYRGAKNIQYF. The CDR3 nucleotides read TGTGCCAGCAGCGAACCGTACAGGGGGGCCAAAAACATTCAGTACTTC.

The chain links TRBV7-2 to TRBJ2-7, with D tentatively TRBD1 (8 bases). The CDR3 length is 15 residues. CDR1 is SGHTA and CDR2 is FQGNSA in the germline V gene. V was shortened by 5 bases and J by 9 bases, with 23 bases between the two germline ends. CDR3 nucleotides: TGTGCCAGCAGCCACCTCGACAGGGGAGGGAGGGGGCAGTACTTC. This gives the protein CASSHLDRGGRGQYF.

The genes are TRBV18 and TRBJ1-1, with a possible D match to TRBD1 (5 bases). Germline values: CDR1 KGHSH, CDR2 LQKENI. This CDR3 comprises 16 residues. Deletions cut 2 bases from V and 4 bases from J, with 17 bases between. The CDR3: CASSPFSGAEGTEAFF. The CDR3 nucleotides are TGTGCCAGCTCACCATTCTCCGGGGCCGAGGGCACTGAAGCTTTCTTT. Drawing the rest from reference TRBV18 and TRBJ1-1, the complete variable domain is NAGVMQNPRHLVRRRGQEARLRCSPMKGHSHVYWYRQLPEEGLKFMVYLQKENIIDESGMPKERFSAEFPKEGPSILRIQQVVRGDSAAYFCASSPFSGAEGTEAFFGQGTRLTVV.

Comments on this clone: The same CDR3 can be traced to other DNA sequences in this sample. This chain connects TRBV5-1 to TRBJ2-7; no clear D. CDR3 size: 13 residues. V gave up 0 bases and J gave up 4 bases, with 8 bases separating them. Germline V lookup: CDR1 SGHRS, CDR2 YFSETQ. The DNA of the CDR3 is TGCGCCAGCAGCTTGGGTGCAGCTTACGAGCAGTACTTC. Amino acids: CASSLGAAYEQYF. The full variable domain, completed using reference TRBV5-1 and TRBJ2-7, is KAGVTQTPRYLIKTRGQQVTLSCSPISGHRSVSWYQQTPGQGLQFLFEYFSETQRNKGNFPGRFSGRQFSNSRSEMNVSTLELGDSALYLCASSLGAAYEQYFGPGTRLTVT.

This chain connects TRBV5-6 to TRBJ2-1; D is undetermined. The CDR3 runs 15 residues. Germline loops: CDR1 SGHDT, CDR2 YYEEEE. Trimming took 4 bases from V and 0 from J, leaving 11 bases between them. CDR3 sequence (DNA): TGTGCCAGCAGCGGTACCGGGCGCTCCTACAATGAGCAGTTCTTC. It encodes CASSGTGRSYNEQFF.

This clone was seen a single time. The V and J genes are TRBV18 and TRBJ2-1; the match to TRBD2 covers 8 bases. The germline gives CDR1 KGHSH, CDR2 LQKENI. The CDR3 has 17 amino acids. Losses at the gene ends were 1 base for V and 10 bases for J; bases not matched to a gene: 15. The CDR3 is CASSPLGAPAGDREQFF. The CDR3 region has the DNA TGTGCCAGCTCACCACTAGGGGCCCCAGCGGGAGATAGGGAGCAGTTCTTC.